This TCR beta chain was found in a study of blood T cells in healthy people across ages (dated by TCRdb to 2013 to 2016). About the study as a whole: In model experiments, template switching captured roughly one uniquely barcoded TCR beta cDNA molecule for every two T cells. Age-related changes in TCR beta repertoire diversity were measured in the study by deep sequencing normalized with unique cDNA molecular identifiers. Four age groups were formed from the donors: young (average approximately 15 years), middle-aged (approximately 42), aged (more than 55) and long-lived (approximately 80). Donors of different ages were randomly distributed across sequencing lanes to avoid experimental bias. For two donors (one aged 18 to 30 and one aged 80 or older), the study analyzed two additional independent replicas of 1 million unique cDNA reads from the same blood draw. Overall study outcomes, separate from this receptor: As age increased, observed TCR beta diversity per million T cells dropped in a roughly linear way, and a significant reduction was already evident by age about 40. Bulk unsorted PBMC profiling prevented conclusive comparison of naive and antigen-experienced compartments. The percentage of naive T cells measured by flow cytometry correlated strongly with observed TCR beta diversity. Total diversity estimates from one million sequenced T cells were considered lower bounds and underestimates. Compared with the aged group, the long-lived group had more naive CD4+ T cells, fewer expanded clones and increased TCR diversity, a pattern suggesting age selection. Donor CMV infection status was unknown, potentially confounding age-related changes in expanded clonotypes.

The CDR3 runs 14 amino acids, cysteine and phenylalanine included. The kept DNA is CDR3 alone, 42 bases in frame from the first base. From the germline V gene (reference sequence), CDR1 is DFQATT and CDR2 is SNEGSKA. Libraries were constructed by 5' RACE. TCRdb records Illumina HiSeq 2500 as the sequencer. A second PCR of 7 to 11 cycles was run with a J-beta primer mix and a sample-barcoded 5' primer. A template-switch 5' adaptor carrying 12 random nucleotides introduced a unique molecular identifier onto each TCR beta cDNA molecule. At least 3 million CDR3-containing paired-end reads were obtained from each sample. All of the RNA was converted into first-strand cDNA using the Mint cDNA synthesis kit, with a TRBC-specific oligonucleotide serving as the primer. Following uracil-DNA glycosylase treatment, all cDNA underwent a first 18-cycle PCR with the universal primers M1SS and BC2_uni_R. Processing in the source paper ran as follows. For normalization, 1 million high-quality reads were randomly selected from each sample, with every read carrying a distinct molecular identifier. Instead of being binned into consensus sequences, reads with shared molecular identifiers were discarded. CDR3 identification, clonotype clustering and error correction used MiTCR with a Q25 quality threshold and the strictest error-elimination algorithm. A nonparametric unseen species model with Euler transformation was used to estimate a lower bound on total TCR beta diversity. The public reads were run again by TCRdb, first through fastp at Q25 and then through MiXCR, and only productive beta chains were kept. Duplicate CDR3 protein sequences are folded into a single record with the most common DNA and genes. The V and J calls were not made by the authors but by TCRdb's processing. Here the sample has more than 1 million distinct CDR3 sequences; under 45% occur a single time. The ten largest clonotypes hold 18% of the sample.

This clonotype occurred a few times. Its cognate antigen has yet to be identified. The record has no base qualities; no much larger clone is one base away. The donors were some 36 Caucasian individuals from Russia, aged roughly 6 to 100 years, who were systemically healthy. Around 10 milliliters of peripheral blood were drawn from each donor into EDTA-treated Vacutainer tubes. Ficoll-Paque density-gradient centrifugation was used to isolate PBMCs, with at least 6.5 million per sample. Total RNA was extracted from PBMCs with Trizol reagent, with at least 6 micrograms obtained per sample. The percentages of naive CD45RAhigh/CD27high T cells were determined by flow cytometry on a PBMC aliquot from every donor.

The sequence links TRBV20-1 to TRBJ2-7; 10 bases in the middle match TRBD2. The end of the DNA aligns better with TRBJ2-5, so the J call may be wrong. The sequence was obtained from an older woman in good health. The sample taken for sequencing was blood. The DNA reads TGCAGTGCTAGAGTGCCTAGCGGGAGCGAGACCCAGTACTTC. It translates as CSARVPSGSETQYF.